This is a list of T cell receptor beta chains from one sample in a study of T cell changes during pregnancy in multiple sclerosis. The method was immunoSEQ multiplex PCR; TCRdb's version includes in-frame clones alone and lacks a portion of them. The sample yields over 100,000 clones, 92% seen once. The specimen was peripheral blood, collected in the third trimester of pregnancy. The receptor set was obtained from a female donor with multiple sclerosis, enrolled in a pregnancy study. Both conserved end residues are part of each CDR3. The D gene is left open where the match is weak. The size field is filled for only some rows; it gives once, few, many or a size class.

j_call v_call clone_size d_call cdr3_aa cdr3_nt
TRBJ1-1 TRBV30 NA NA CAWSVGRQVDTEAFF TGTGCCTGGAGTGTTGGTCGACAGGTCGACACTGAAGCTTTCTTT
TRBJ2-1 TRBV4-1 NA TRBD2 CASSQVDLGLAYNEQFF TGCGCCAGCAGCCAAGTAGACCTAGGACTAGCCTACAATGAGCAGTTCTTC
TRBJ2-5 TRBV5-4 NA NA CASSAGTWGETQYF TGTGCCAGCAGCGCCGGGACTTGGGGGGAGACCCAGTACTTC
TRBJ1-1 TRBV19 NA NA CASSRTVMNTEAFF TGTGCCAGTAGTAGGACAGTCATGAACACTGAAGCTTTCTTT
TRBJ2-5 TRBV9 NA TRBD2 CASSALGLAGETQYF TGTGCCAGCAGCGCTTTGGGACTAGCCGGGGAGACCCAGTACTTC
TRBJ1-6 TRBV9 NA TRBD1 CASSPTGGGISPLHF TGTGCCAGCAGCCCGACAGGGGGCGGCATTTCACCCCTCCACTTT
TRBJ2-1 TRBV15 few TRBD2 CATSPRLAGGQNNEQFF TGTGCCACCAGCCCTCGACTAGCGGGGGGGCAGAACAATGAGCAGTTCTTC
TRBJ2-1 TRBV9 NA TRBD1 CASSALLAGGFNEQFF TGTGCCAGCAGCGCCCTCCTAGCAGGGGGATTCAATGAGCAGTTCTTC
TRBJ2-7 TRBV4-1 NA NA CASSQIAGGHPYEQYF TGCGCCAGCAGCCAAATCGCTGGGGGACACCCCTACGAGCAGTACTTC
TRBJ1-6 TRBV21-1 NA NA CASSKALRKPLHF TGTGCCAGCAGCAAAGCGCTACGTAAACCCCTCCACTTT
TRBJ1-2 TRBV15 NA NA CATRRGRDGYTF TGTGCCACCAGGCGGGGACGGGATGGCTACACCTTC
TRBJ2-4 TRBV7-2 NA TRBD1 CASTSGGPQNIQYF TGTGCCAGCACCTCAGGGGGCCCGCAAAACATTCAGTACTTC
TRBJ1-1 TRBV30 NA NA CAWSEGGENTEAFF TGTGCCTGGAGTGAGGGGGGGGAGAACACTGAAGCTTTCTTT
TRBJ2-1 TRBV30 NA NA CAWISYGTLYNEQFF TGTGCCTGGATCAGCTACGGGACTCTCTACAATGAGCAGTTCTTC
TRBJ2-1 TRBV6-1 NA NA CASSDPGTSHNEQFF TGTGCCAGCAGTGATCCTGGGACTTCCCACAATGAGCAGTTCTTC
TRBJ1-5 TRBV9 NA TRBD1 CASSGDRDDLPQHF TGTGCCAGCAGTGGGGACAGGGATGACTTACCCCAGCATTTT
TRBJ2-2 TRBV11-2 NA NA CASSALATGELFF TGTGCCAGCAGCGCTCTAGCTACCGGGGAGCTGTTTTTT
TRBJ2-1 TRBV6-1 NA NA CASSGWTSDSYNEQFF TGTGCCAGCAGTGGTTGGACTTCCGACTCCTACAATGAGCAGTTCTTC
TRBJ1-2 TRBV19 NA NA CASSSTGDEGYTF TGTGCCAGTAGTTCCACAGGAGACGAAGGCTACACCTTC